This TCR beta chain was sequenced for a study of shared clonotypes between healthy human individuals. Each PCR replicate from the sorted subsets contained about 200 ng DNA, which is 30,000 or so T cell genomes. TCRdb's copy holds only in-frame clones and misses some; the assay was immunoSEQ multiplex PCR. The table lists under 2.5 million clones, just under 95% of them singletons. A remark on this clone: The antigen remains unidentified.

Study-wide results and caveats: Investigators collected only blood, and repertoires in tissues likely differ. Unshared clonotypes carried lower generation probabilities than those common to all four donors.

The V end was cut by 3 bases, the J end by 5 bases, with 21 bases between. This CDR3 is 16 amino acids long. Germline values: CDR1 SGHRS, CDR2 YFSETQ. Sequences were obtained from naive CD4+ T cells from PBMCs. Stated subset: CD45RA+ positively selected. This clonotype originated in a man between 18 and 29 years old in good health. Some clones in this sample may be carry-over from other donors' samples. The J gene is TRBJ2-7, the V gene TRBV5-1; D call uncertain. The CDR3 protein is CASSSTWARPFHEQYF. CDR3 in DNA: TGCGCCAGCAGCTCAACTTGGGCCAGGCCATTCCACGAGCAGTACTTC.